The 18 T cell receptor beta chains reported below all come from one sample, sequenced in a study of siplizumab effects on memory and regulatory T cells. The repertoire was sequenced with immunoSEQ multiplex PCR; TCRdb's copy has only in-frame clones and lacks some. The sample consists of about 98,000 clones, roughly 90% of them appearing once. Sequencing was carried out using CD4+ T cells sorted from blood. These receptors were taken from a human donor in good health.

The chain recombines TRBV7-2 with TRBJ1-2; D gene uncertain. With 2 bases removed from V and 0 bases from J, the gap between germline ends came to 13 bases. Germline CDR1 SGHTA, CDR2 FQGNSA. The CDR3 length is 16 residues. This CDR3 is CASSLFWEQANYGYTF. DNA for the CDR3: TGTGCCAGCAGCTTATTTTGGGAACAAGCTAACTATGGCTACACCTTC. The complete variable domain, with remaining parts taken from reference TRBV7-2 and TRBJ1-2, reads GAGVSQSPSNKVTEKGKDVELRCDPISGHTALYWYRQSLGQGLEFLIYFQGNSAPDKSGLPSDRFSAERTGGSVSTLTIQRTQQEDSAVYLCASSLFWEQANYGYTFGSGTRLTVV.

This clone has only a few counts. The gene calls are TRBV7-8 and TRBJ2-7, with TRBD1 identical over 12 bases. In germline, CDR1 is SGHVS, CDR2 FQNEAQ. There are 17 residues in the CDR3. The V and J ends lost 1 base and 5 bases, in that order; junction bases with no gene match: 9. Here the CDR3 DNA reads TGTGCCAGCAGCTTAGACGACACGGGACAGGGGGCCCACGAGCAGTACTTC. It encodes CASSLDDTGQGAHEQYF.

This clone appeared once. The J gene is TRBJ1-2, the V gene TRBV28; perhaps TRBD1 as D (6 bases). The germline V gene encodes CDR1 MDHEN and CDR2 SYDVKM. The CDR3 runs to 15 residues. The ends were cut back, 6 bases at V and 6 bases at J, with 20 bases in the middle. Here the CDR3 DNA reads TGTGCCAGCAGCGATAACCCGGACAGCTCAAATGGCTACACCTTC. Translated, it gives CASSDNPDSSNGYTF.

This clone has a handful of counts. J is TRBJ1-2 and V is TRBV6-1; D ambiguous. The CDR3 spans 13 residues. The V and J ends lost 7 bases and 8 bases respectively, with 17 bases between them. Germline V gene lookup returns CDR1 MNHNS and CDR2 SASEGT. As DNA, the CDR3 is TGTGCCAGCAAGGGCCAGCAGGTTTTAGGCTACACCTTC. Translating it yields CASKGQQVLGYTF.

This clone was observed once. The chain is built from TRBV15 and TRBJ2-5; no reliable D call. The DNA end lines up better with TRBJ2-7; the J call may be wrong. The V gene's germline CDR1 is LNHNV and CDR2 YYDKDF (reference sequence). The CDR3 runs 13 residues. CDR3 coding DNA: TGTGCCACCAGCAGACTCGGGTGGGGCGAGCAGTACTTC. This sequence encodes CATSRLGWGEQYF.

The rearrangement links TRBV7-5 to TRBJ2-2; the table gives TRBD1 as D, unverified against the DNA. TRBV7-5 is reported as a pseudogene. CDR3 size: 16 residues. CDR3 DNA sequence: TGTGTCAGATCCCTAAGTACAGGGGGTAACACCGGGGAGCTGTTTTTT. Protein product: CVRSLSTGGNTGELFF.

The chain employs TRBV7-9 and TRBJ1-1, with a possible D match to TRBD1 (6 bases). Germline loops: CDR1 SEHNR, CDR2 FQNEAQ (reference sequence). Trimming pared 4 bases from V and 10 bases from J, leaving 19 bases between. The CDR3 is 14 amino acids. The CDR3: CASSSSGRGYGAFF. CDR3 bases: TGTGCCAGCAGCTCCTCCGGCAGGGGATATGGAGCTTTCTTT.

V is TRBV7-3 and J is TRBJ2-7; the match to TRBD1 covers 10 bases. The CDR3 extends over 15 amino acids. CDR1 SGHTA and CDR2 FQGTGA come from the germline V gene. The V and J ends lost 5 bases and 7 bases, in that order; junction bases with no gene match: 11. CDR3: CASSEDGTGDTEQYF. Here the CDR3 DNA reads TGTGCCAGCAGCGAAGACGGGACAGGGGATACGGAGCAGTACTTC.

Only one count was recorded for this clone. The V gene is TRBV28, the J gene TRBJ2-7, with 8 bases identical to TRBD1. V gave up 5 bases and J gave up 3 bases; unmatched junction bases: 9. The CDR3 sequence is 15 residues long. Germline V CDR1 and CDR2: MDHEN, SYDVKM. The CDR3 DNA sequence: TGTGCCAGCAGTCTCAGGGACAGGATATACTACGAGCAGTACTTC. The encoded protein is CASSLRDRIYYEQYF.

The V and J genes are TRBV7-9 and TRBJ1-4; D is perhaps TRBD1 (5 bases). There are 16 residues in the CDR3. The V end was cut by 3 bases, the J end by 4 bases, with 15 bases between. From germline, CDR1 is SEHNR and CDR2 FQNEAQ (reference sequence). CDR3 region: CASSFGLAGGNEKLFF. CDR3 bases: TGTGCCAGCAGCTTTGGTCTCGCGGGGGGTAATGAAAAACTGTTTTTT.

This clone was recorded once. The rearrangement links TRBV5-1 to TRBJ2-5; D unclear. V lost 0 bases to trimming and J lost 5 bases, with 5 bases between them. The V gene's germline CDR1 is SGHRS and CDR2 YFSETQ. CDR3 length equals 12 residues. CDR3 nucleotide sequence: TGCGCCAGCAGCTTGGGGGTTGAGACCCAGTACTTC. As protein: CASSLGVETQYF.

This clone was recorded only once. The rearrangement uses TRBV5-6 and TRBJ1-4; a weak D match, TRBD1 (6 bases). In germline, CDR1 is SGHDT, CDR2 YYEEEE. V dropped 0 bases and J dropped 8 bases, with 11 bases sitting between them. This CDR3 has 14 amino acids. DNA of the CDR3: TGTGCCAGCAGCTTGGCAGGGGTTAGGGAAAAACTGTTTTTT. It encodes CASSLAGVREKLFF.

This chain joins TRBV5-1 and TRBJ2-1; D not certain. The CDR3 consists of 13 residues. The V gene's germline CDR1 is SGHRS and CDR2 YFSETQ. V lost 2 bases and J 6 bases, leaving 9 bases between the germline ends. The CDR3 nucleotides are TGCGCCAGCAGCTTTAGGTTAGGCAATGAGCAGTTCTTC. It is translated as CASSFRLGNEQFF.

In its sample, this clone was seen a few times. The chain joins TRBV28 to TRBJ1-2; TRBD1 agrees at 9 bases. J was trimmed by 1 base and V by 4 bases; bases with no gene match: 4. The germline V gene encodes CDR1 MDHEN and CDR2 SYDVKM. This CDR3 is built from 15 residues. CDR3 coding DNA: TGTGCCAGCAGTTGGACAGGGGACCATAACTATGGCTACACCTTC. It codes for CASSWTGDHNYGYTF.

The table lists this clone with a count of one. The V gene is TRBV11-2, the J gene TRBJ2-3; the D call may be TRBD1 or TRBD2 (5 bases each). The germline CDR1 and CDR2 sequences are SGHAT and FQNNGV. The V gene lost 1 base and the J gene lost 6 bases, with 20 bases spanning the gap. CDR3 length: 17 residues. Here the CDR3 DNA reads TGTGCCAGCAGCTTAGCCTTCGGGACGACAGCGGCGGATACGCAGTATTTT. Translated, it gives CASSLAFGTTAADTQYF.

This clone was seen once. This sequence joins TRBV5-1 and TRBJ2-2; D gene unclear. V was trimmed by 2 bases and J by 0 bases, leaving 8 bases between them. This CDR3 spans 15 amino acids. From germline, CDR1 is SGHRS and CDR2 YFSETQ. The CDR3 nucleotides are TGCGCCAGCAGCTTAGGACGGACGAACACCGGGGAGCTGTTTTTT. Translated: CASSLGRTNTGELFF.

This chain connects TRBV28 to TRBJ2-3; D gene unclear. This CDR3 contains 11 residues. V lost 5 bases and J lost 1, with 1 base in between. The germline CDR1 and CDR2 sequences are MDHEN and SYDVKM. CDR3 DNA: TGTGCCAGCAGTCGCACAGATACGCAGTATTTT. Translation: CASSRTDTQYF.

V gene TRBV5-4 combines with J gene TRBJ2-2; 8 nucleotides agree with TRBD1. With V trimmed by 4 bases and J by 5 bases, 1 base remained unmatched. Germline V lookup: CDR1 SGHNT, CDR2 YYREEE (reference sequence). The CDR3 loop spans 13 amino acids. The CDR3 loop is CASSGQGTGELFF. Here the CDR3 DNA reads TGTGCCAGCAGCGGACAGGGTACCGGGGAGCTGTTTTTT.